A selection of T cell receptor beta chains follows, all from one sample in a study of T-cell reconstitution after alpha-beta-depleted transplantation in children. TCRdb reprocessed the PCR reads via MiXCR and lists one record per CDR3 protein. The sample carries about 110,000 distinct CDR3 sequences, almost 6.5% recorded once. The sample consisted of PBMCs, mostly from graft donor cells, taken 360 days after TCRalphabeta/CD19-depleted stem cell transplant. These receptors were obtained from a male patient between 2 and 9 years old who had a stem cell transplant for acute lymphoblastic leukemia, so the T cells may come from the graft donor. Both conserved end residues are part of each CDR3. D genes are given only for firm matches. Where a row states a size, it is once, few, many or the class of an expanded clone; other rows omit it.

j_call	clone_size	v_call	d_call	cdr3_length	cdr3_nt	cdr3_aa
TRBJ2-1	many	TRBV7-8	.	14	TGTGCCAGCAGCCCCCGTAGCTCCTACAATGAGCAGTTCTTC	CASSPRSSYNEQFF
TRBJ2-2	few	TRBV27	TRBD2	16	TGTGCCAGCAGCGATAGCGGGAAATGGAACACCGGGGAGCTGTTTTTT	CASSDSGKWNTGELFF
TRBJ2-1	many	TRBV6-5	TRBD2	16	TGTGCCAGCAGGCCGGGACTAGCGGTCTCCTACAATGAGCAGTTCTTC	CASRPGLAVSYNEQFF
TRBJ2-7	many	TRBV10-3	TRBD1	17	TGTGCCATCAGTGGGTTAACCCCGGACAGGGGAAAATACGAGCAGTACTTC	CAISGLTPDRGKYEQYF
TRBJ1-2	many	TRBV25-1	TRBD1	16	TGTGCCAGCAGTGGACAGGGGGAAAAGTGGGGCTATGGCTACACCTTC	CASSGQGEKWGYGYTF
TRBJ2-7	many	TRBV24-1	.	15	TGTGCCACCAGTGATGAGGCAGAGGTACCCTACGAGCAGTACTTC	CATSDEAEVPYEQYF
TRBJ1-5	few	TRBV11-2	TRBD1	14	TGTGCCAGCAGCTTGTGGGACAGTAATCAGCCCCAGCATTTT	CASSLWDSNQPQHF
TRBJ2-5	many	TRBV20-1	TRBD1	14	TGCAGTGCTAGAGGTGGACAGGGGCAAGAGACCCAGTACTTC	CSARGGQGQETQYF
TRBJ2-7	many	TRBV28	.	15	TGTGCCAGCAGTTTGAGCGGCTTAGGAGTCTACGAGCAGTACTTC	CASSLSGLGVYEQYF
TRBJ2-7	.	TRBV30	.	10	TGTGCCTGGAGTTTGACGAAGCAGTACTTC	CAWSLTKQYF
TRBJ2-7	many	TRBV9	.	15	TGTGCCAGCAGCGTAGACGTGACAGCCACCTACGAGCAGTACTTC	CASSVDVTATYEQYF